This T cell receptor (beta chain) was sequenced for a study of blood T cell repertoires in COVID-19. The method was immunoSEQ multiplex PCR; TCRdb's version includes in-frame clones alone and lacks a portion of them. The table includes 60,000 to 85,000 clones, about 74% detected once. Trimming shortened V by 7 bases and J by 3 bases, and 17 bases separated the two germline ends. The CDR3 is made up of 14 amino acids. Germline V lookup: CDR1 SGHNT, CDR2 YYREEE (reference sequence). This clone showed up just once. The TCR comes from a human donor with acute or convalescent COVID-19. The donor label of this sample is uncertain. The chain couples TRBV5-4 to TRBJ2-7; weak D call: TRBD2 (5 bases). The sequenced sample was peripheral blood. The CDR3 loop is CASYDYPNDYEQYF. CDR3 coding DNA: TGTGCCAGCTATGACTATCCCAACGACTACGAGCAGTACTTC.